The entry that follows covers one T cell receptor beta chain sequence. What this receptor recognizes is not known. Base quality data are lacking; no much larger clone is found one base away. These data come from a study of graft-versus-host responses after intestinal transplantation (dated by TCRdb to the early 2020s). Turning to the overall study: Recipients received multivisceral, liver-intestinal, or isolated intestinal transplants. Donor T cell macrochimerism was defined as a peak of at least 4% donor T cells among recipient peripheral blood mononuclear cells. Rather than being sequenced by the commercial service, samples from three later patients were sequenced in-house on an Illumina MiSeq and processed with MiXCR. To identify alloreactive clones, pre-transplant mixed lymphocyte reaction products were sequenced and compared with unstimulated pre-transplant donor and recipient T cells. Every recipient was given anti-thymocyte globulin induction, then maintenance tacrolimus and steroids for 3 to 4 years. Of the 20 to 30 intestinal transplant recipients enrolled in the cohort, one of whom was a retransplant, a few patients without pretransplant specimens were excluded. After intestinal transplantation, graft-versus-host and host-versus-graft alloreactive T cell clones were followed in the graft, circulation and bone marrow using bulk TCR-beta CDR3 sequencing. General study outcomes and caveats: GvH clones were detected in recipient bone marrow, and some appeared earlier in ileal mucosa or blood, consistent with an intestinal mucosal origin. Early after transplant, declines in HvG clones were associated with peak levels of circulating GvH clones. In the allografts of patients with donor T cell macrochimerism, GvH to HvG T cell clonal ratios were high. The conclusions were limited by the relatively low number and heterogeneity of the intestinal transplant patients.

Blood samples were collected up to 4 times in the first month after transplant and then at least monthly when available. Libraries were prepared through the immunoSEQ multiplex PCR assay. Adaptive Biotechnologies carried out high-throughput TCR-beta CDR3 sequencing of genomic DNA for most patients. The published analysis was carried out like this. Adaptive's ImmunoSEQ software supplied the TCR sequencing data for 18 patients, while MiXCR and VDJtools were used to process a few other patients. CDR3 nucleotide sequences shared between donor and recipient were removed because their origin could not be assigned. Alloreactive clones required at least 2-fold expansion over unstimulated cells and minimum CFSE-low frequency of 0.002% (template counts) or 0.001% (read counts). Clones detected in sequenced pre-transplant spleen, lymph node, or MLR CFSE-low populations of the donor or recipient were defined as mappable. The cumulative frequency of alloreactive clones was calculated as a percentage of all sequences, weighted by copy number. The clones in this table, taken by TCRdb from immuneACCESS, are in-frame only. Not every clone is retained; where verified, under half of the shortfall comes from an unresolved V gene, and the cause of the rest is unknown. That table supplies the V and J calls and clone size; D and trimming were determined from the DNA. In all, the sample holds tens of thousands of clones, and under 85% of those were seen once. The ten largest clones capture around 3.2% of the sample.

Measured from the cysteine to the phenylalanine, the CDR3 is 14 residues long. The entry retains the CDR3 DNA only, 42 bases that are in frame from base 1. The V end gives up 0 bases and the J end 7 bases, leaving 1 base in the junction not matched to a gene. Reading the germline V gene gives CDR1 SGHRS and CDR2 YFSETQ. This clonotype originated in a human patient who received an intestinal transplant, so some T cells may come from the graft donor. The input for sequencing was PBMCs, taken roughly 1,000 days after transplant. The chain joins TRBV5-1 to TRBJ2-2; TRBD1 aligns with 9 central bases. This receptor has the CDR3 CASSLGTGVGELFF. The DNA is TGCGCCAGCAGCTTGGGGACAGGGGTCGGGGAGCTGTTTTTT.